This T cell receptor (beta chain) was obtained from a study of blood T cells in healthy people across ages. Combining a sample-barcoded 5' primer with a J-beta primer mix, a second PCR ran for roughly 7 to 11 cycles. From the 5' RACE reads, TCRdb called clonotypes with MiXCR, one entry per CDR3 protein. The data contain approximately 810,000 distinct CDR3 sequences, under 40% of them singletons. The table lists this clonotype with many counts. The V gene's germline CDR1 is DFQATT and CDR2 SNEGSKA (reference sequence). Trimming pared 0 bases from V and 5 bases from J, leaving 14 bases between. CDR3 length: 15 amino acids. Staff drew 8 to 10 milliliters of peripheral blood from each donor.

The chain carries TRBV20-1 and TRBJ2-1; D might be TRBD1 (6 bases). The clonotype comes from a man between 18 and 35 years old in good health. Source material: blood. CDR3 loop: CSARERGIRDNEQFF. The CDR3 bases are TGCAGTGCTAGAGAAAGGGGGATAAGGGACAATGAGCAGTTCTTC.